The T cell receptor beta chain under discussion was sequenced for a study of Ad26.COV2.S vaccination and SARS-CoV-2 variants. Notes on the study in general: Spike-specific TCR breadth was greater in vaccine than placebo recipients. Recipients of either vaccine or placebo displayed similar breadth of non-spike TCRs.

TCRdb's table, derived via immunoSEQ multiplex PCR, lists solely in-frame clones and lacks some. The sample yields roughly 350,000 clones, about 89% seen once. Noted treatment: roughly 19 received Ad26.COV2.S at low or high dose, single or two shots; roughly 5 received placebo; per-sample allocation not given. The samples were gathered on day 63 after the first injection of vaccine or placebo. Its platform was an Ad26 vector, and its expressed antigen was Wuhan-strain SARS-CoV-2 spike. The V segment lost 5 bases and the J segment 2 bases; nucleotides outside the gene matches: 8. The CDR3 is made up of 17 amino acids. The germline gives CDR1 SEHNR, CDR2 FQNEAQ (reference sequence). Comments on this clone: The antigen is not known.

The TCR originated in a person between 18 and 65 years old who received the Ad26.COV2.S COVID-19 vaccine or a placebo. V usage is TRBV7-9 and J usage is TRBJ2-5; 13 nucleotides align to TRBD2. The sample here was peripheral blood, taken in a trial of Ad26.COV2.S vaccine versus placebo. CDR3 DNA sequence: TGTGCCAGCAGCGCCGGGACTAGCGGGATATTTCAAGAGACCCAGTACTTC. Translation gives CASSAGTSGIFQETQYF.